Below are 3 T cell receptor beta chains sequenced from a single sample in a study of OX40 agonist ivuxolimab in advanced cancers. Generated by immunoSEQ multiplex PCR, the TCRdb table keeps only in-frame clones and is missing some. The table includes about 73,000 clones, just under 90% detected once. Source: CD4+ or CD8+ T cells sorted from blood, taken in a trial of the OX40 agonist ivuxolimab. These receptors were obtained from an adult with an advanced solid tumor such as melanoma, head and neck, liver or kidney cancer.

This sequence joins TRBV30 and TRBJ2-1, with TRBD1 matching 9 bases. The V gene's germline CDR1 is GTSNPN and CDR2 SVGIG (reference sequence). J lost 12 bases, V lost 2 bases, and 11 bases had no gene match. This CDR3 spans 14 amino acids. CDR3 amino acids: CAWSTGTGFLGQFF. The CDR3 DNA reads TGTGCCTGGAGTACCGGGACAGGGTTCTTAGGGCAGTTCTTC.

This clone has a single count. V gene TRBV6-5 combines with J gene TRBJ2-2, with a weak D call TRBD2 (5 bases). CDR1 is MNHEY and CDR2 is SVGAGI in the germline V gene. CDR3 length: 16 amino acids. V was shortened by 0 bases and J by 3 bases, with 11 bases between the two germline ends. In DNA, the CDR3 is TGTGCCAGCAGTTACTCTAGCGCCGGATACACCGGGGAGCTGTTTTTT. Translation gives CASSYSSAGYTGELFF.

This sequence joins TRBV19 and TRBJ2-7, with D possibly called TRBD1 or TRBD2 (5 bases each). Per germline, CDR1 LNHDA and CDR2 SQIVND (reference sequence). This CDR3 is built from 12 residues. V lost 2 bases to trimming and J lost 6 bases, with 8 bases between them. CDR3 nucleotide sequence: TGTGCCAGTAGTATAACTAGGGGCGAGCAGTACTTC. This translates into CASSITRGEQYF.